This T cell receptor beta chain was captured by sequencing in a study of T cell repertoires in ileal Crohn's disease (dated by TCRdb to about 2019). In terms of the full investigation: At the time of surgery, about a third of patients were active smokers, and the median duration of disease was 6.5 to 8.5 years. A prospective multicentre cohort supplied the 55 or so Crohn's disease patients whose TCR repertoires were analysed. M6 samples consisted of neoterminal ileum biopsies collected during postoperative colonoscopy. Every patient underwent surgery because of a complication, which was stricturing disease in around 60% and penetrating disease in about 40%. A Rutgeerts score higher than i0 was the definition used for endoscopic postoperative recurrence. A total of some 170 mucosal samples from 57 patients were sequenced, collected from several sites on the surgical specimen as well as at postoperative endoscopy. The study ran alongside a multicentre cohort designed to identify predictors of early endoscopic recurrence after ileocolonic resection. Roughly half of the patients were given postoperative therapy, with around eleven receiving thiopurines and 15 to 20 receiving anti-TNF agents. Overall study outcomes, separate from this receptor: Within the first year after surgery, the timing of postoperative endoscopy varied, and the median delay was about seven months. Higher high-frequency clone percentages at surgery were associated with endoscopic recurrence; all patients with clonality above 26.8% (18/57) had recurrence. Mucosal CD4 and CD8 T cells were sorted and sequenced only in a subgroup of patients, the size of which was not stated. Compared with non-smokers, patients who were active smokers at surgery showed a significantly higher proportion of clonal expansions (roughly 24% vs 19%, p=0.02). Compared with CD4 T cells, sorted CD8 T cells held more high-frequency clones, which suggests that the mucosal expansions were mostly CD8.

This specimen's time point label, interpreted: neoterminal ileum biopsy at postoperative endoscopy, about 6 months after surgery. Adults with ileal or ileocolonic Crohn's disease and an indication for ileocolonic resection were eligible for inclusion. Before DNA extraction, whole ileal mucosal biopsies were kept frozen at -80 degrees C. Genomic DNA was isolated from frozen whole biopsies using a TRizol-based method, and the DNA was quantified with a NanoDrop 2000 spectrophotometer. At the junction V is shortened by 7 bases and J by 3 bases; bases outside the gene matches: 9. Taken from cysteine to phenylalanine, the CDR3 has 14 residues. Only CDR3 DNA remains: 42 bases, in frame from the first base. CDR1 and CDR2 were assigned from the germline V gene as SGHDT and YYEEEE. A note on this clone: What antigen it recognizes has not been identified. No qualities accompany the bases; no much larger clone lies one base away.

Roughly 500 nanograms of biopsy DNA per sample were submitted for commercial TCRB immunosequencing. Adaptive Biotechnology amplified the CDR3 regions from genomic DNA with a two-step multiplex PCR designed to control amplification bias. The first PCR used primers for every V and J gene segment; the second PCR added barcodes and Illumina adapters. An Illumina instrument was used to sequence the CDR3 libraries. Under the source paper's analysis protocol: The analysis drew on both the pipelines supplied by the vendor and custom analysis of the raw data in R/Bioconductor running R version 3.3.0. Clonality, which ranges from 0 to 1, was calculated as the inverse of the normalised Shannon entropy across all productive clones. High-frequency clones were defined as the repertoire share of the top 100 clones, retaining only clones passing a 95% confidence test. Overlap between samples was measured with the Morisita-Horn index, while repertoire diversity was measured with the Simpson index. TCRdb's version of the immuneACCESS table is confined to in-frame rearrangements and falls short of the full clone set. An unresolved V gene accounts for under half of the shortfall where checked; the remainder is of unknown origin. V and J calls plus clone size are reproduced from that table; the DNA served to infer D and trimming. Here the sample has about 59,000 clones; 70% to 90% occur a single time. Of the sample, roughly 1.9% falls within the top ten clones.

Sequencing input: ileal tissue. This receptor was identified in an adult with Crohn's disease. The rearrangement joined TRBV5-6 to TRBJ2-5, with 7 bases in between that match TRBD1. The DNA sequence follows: TGTGCCAGCGGCCCTCGAGGACAGGAAGAGACCCAGTACTTC. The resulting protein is CASGPRGQEETQYF.